Shown below are 5 T cell receptor beta chains from a single sample sequenced in a study of T cells expressing NK-cell markers. Reanalyzing the 5' RACE reads, TCRdb keeps one entry per CDR3 protein, without DNA. This table lists about 460,000 distinct CDR3 sequences. Sequencing was done on a sample of blood T cells: a sorted CD56 or NKG2C T cell subset, CD4+ or CD8+ T cells, or bulk PBMC T cells (not recorded which). Receptors originate from a woman aged 50 to 60 in good health.

The chain joins TRBV12-3 or TRBV12-4 to TRBJ1-4; TCRdb reports TRBD1, a call that lacks DNA to check it against. CDR3 length equals 14 residues. CDR3 amino acids: CASSYHRGNEKLFF.

The chain has TRBV7-3 and TRBJ2-7; with no DNA, the TCRdb D assignment of TRBD2 cannot be verified. The CDR3 length is 14 residues. Germline lookup yields CDR1 SGHTA and CDR2 FQGTGA. Here the CDR3 reads CASSPRAGAYEQYF.

The V and J genes are TRBV6-5 and TRBJ2-3; the TCRdb D gene call, TRBD1, has no DNA to confirm it. The CDR3 extends over 13 amino acids. Germline V gives CDR1 MNHEY, CDR2 SVGAGI. This chain's CDR3 is CASRMSITDTQYF.

V is TRBV5-1 and J is TRBJ2-3; TCRdb returns TRBD2, unconfirmable since there is no DNA. The CDR3 sequence is 18 residues long. Germline CDR1 is SGHRS and CDR2 is YFSETQ. Here the CDR3 reads CASSWDLRGRAVGDTQYF. Together with reference TRBV5-1 and TRBJ2-3, the CDR3 gives the full variable domain: KAGVTQTPRYLIKTRGQQVTLSCSPISGHRSVSWYQQTPGQGLQFLFEYFSETQRNKGNFPGRFSGRQFSNSRSEMNVSTLELGDSALYLCASSWDLRGRAVGDTQYFGPGTRLTVL.

J is TRBJ1-3 and V is TRBV27; TCRdb gives TRBD1 as the D gene, but with no DNA this cannot be confirmed. CDR1 and CDR2 (germline): MNHEY, SMNVEV (reference sequence). The CDR3 length is 13 residues. Here the CDR3 reads CASRSWASNTIYF.